These 20 T cell receptor beta chains share one sample of origin, sequenced in a study of a mutant IDH1 vaccine in newly diagnosed glioma (dated by TCRdb to the early 2020s). Receptors were amplified or captured by the immunoSEQ multiplex PCR assay. This immuneACCESS table, as held by TCRdb, lists in-frame sequences with V and J called but not all clones. Of the missing ones, under half trace to an unresolved V gene in checked studies; the others have no known cause. The sample profile shows tens of thousands of clones; around 80% of them were found once. Less than 6.5% of the sample belongs to the ten largest clones. Explained via the paper, the time point label denotes: baseline, week 1 (first vaccination visit). In the paper's terms, the treatment or condition label means: pre-vaccination baseline after standard-of-care therapy. The specimen comprised PBMCs, sampled from a glioma patient treated with radiotherapy, temozolomide or both. All receptors derive from a man in his forties with glioma. Some clones in this sample may be carry-over from other donors' samples.

CDR3 loop: CASSIVGTAPTGELFF. In DNA form, the CDR3 reads TGTGCCAGTAGTATAGTCGGGACTGCACCCACCGGGGAGCTGTTTTTT. The rearrangement links TRBV19 to TRBJ2-2, with D perhaps TRBD2 (6 bases). V lost 1 base and J 4 bases, leaving 13 bases between the germline ends. Germline CDR1 is LNHDA and CDR2 is SQIVND (reference sequence). The CDR3 runs 16 residues.

The chain uses TRBV6-5 and TRBJ1-3, with unresolved D. Per germline, CDR1 MNHEY and CDR2 SVGAGI. This CDR3 spans 15 amino acids. With 6 bases removed from V and 0 bases from J, the gap between germline ends came to 12 bases. The CDR3 nucleotides read TGTGCCAGCAGACCTGCGGGCCACTCTGGAAACACCATATATTTT. This gives the protein CASRPAGHSGNTIYF.

This clone was seen once. V usage is TRBV5-1 and J usage is TRBJ1-2; possible D gene TRBD1, 5 bases. The V end lost 2 bases, the J end lost 2 bases, and 16 bases lay between the germline ends. CDR1 and CDR2 (germline): SGHRS, YFSETQ. The CDR3 loop spans 16 amino acids. CDR3 loop: CASSFVPESGNYGYTF. The DNA for the CDR3 is TGCGCCAGCAGCTTCGTCCCAGAATCAGGGAACTATGGCTACACCTTC.

This chain links TRBV4-1 with TRBJ1-2; D not resolved. Trimming removed 1 base from V and 8 bases from J, with 5 bases in between. CDR1 MGHRA and CDR2 YSYEKL come from the germline V gene. This CDR3 contains 11 residues. The chain's CDR3 is CASSQVGGYTF. CDR3 DNA: TGCGCCAGCAGCCAAGTGGGGGGCTACACCTTC.

This clone was observed once. The chain couples TRBV19 to TRBJ1-2; D gene uncertain. Germline CDR1 LNHDA, CDR2 SQIVND (reference sequence). V was pared by 1 base and J by 2 bases, with 11 bases between. The CDR3 spans 15 residues. The CDR3 bases are TGTGCCAGTAGTATAGGGGAAAGTTCGAACTATGGCTACACCTTC. As protein: CASSIGESSNYGYTF.

Only a few counts were recorded for this clone. The chain employs TRBV2 and TRBJ1-1; TRBD1 is a possible D gene (6 bases). The V end lost 4 bases, the J end lost 1 base, and 10 bases lay between the germline ends. The CDR3 totals 14 residues. Germline CDR1 and CDR2: SNHLY and FYNNEI. The CDR3 is CASSVGQKNTEAFF. The CDR3 region has the DNA TGTGCCAGCAGTGTGGGACAAAAGAACACTGAAGCTTTCTTT.

The CDR3 coding sequence is TGTGCCAGCTCACGAGGGGGCTTGCAAGAGACCCAGTACTTC. It yields the protein CASSRGGLQETQYF. The J gene is TRBJ2-5, the V gene TRBV18; TRBD1 aligns across 7 bases. This CDR3 comprises 14 residues. The V gene's germline CDR1 is KGHSH and CDR2 LQKENI. V lost 4 bases to trimming and J lost 2 bases; unmatched junction nucleotides: 4.

This chain connects TRBV6-1 to TRBJ1-5; D perhaps matches TRBD1 (5 bases). Trimming stripped 2 bases from V and 0 bases from J, with 14 bases between. CDR1 is MNHNS, CDR2 SASEGT, per germline. CDR3 size: 17 residues. CDR3 sequence (DNA): TGTGCCAGCAGTGAAATGTGGGGGATCCCTAGCAATCAGCCCCAGCATTTT. It translates to CASSEMWGIPSNQPQHF.

This chain connects TRBV9 to TRBJ2-5; TRBD2 agrees at 12 bases. This CDR3 has 16 amino acids. Germline CDR1 and CDR2: SGDLS and YYNGEE. The trim removed 3 bases at V and 3 bases at J, leaving 6 bases unmatched. This CDR3 is CASSGRTSGIKETQYF. The CDR3, as DNA: TGTGCCAGCAGCGGAAGGACTAGCGGGATAAAAGAGACCCAGTACTTC.

The chain recombines TRBV25-1 with TRBJ2-5; D uncertain. CDR3 length: 14 residues. CDR1 and CDR2 (germline): MGHDK, SYGVNS. V was cut by 0 bases and J by 1 base, with 6 bases left in between. The CDR3 here is CASSEYWGQETQYF. The CDR3 DNA is TGTGCCAGCAGTGAATATTGGGGCCAAGAGACCCAGTACTTC.

The count of this clone is one. V usage is TRBV6-6 and J usage is TRBJ1-2; no firm D call. Trimming left V 2 bases short and J 8 bases short, with 9 bases between. CDR3 length: 12 residues. Germline V lookup: CDR1 MNHNY, CDR2 SVGAGI (reference sequence). Here the CDR3 DNA reads TGTGCCAGCAGTTACCGGGCTGGAGGCTACACCTTC. Amino acid sequence: CASSYRAGGYTF.

The table lists this clone with a few counts. The J gene is TRBJ2-7, the V gene TRBV5-1, with 11 nucleotides matching TRBD2. CDR3 size: 15 residues. Trimming at V came to 0 bases and at J to 5 bases, leaving 4 bases not matched to a gene. Germline V CDR1 and CDR2: SGHRS, YFSETQ. CDR3: CASSLDLAGGNEQYF. The CDR3 nucleotides read TGCGCCAGCAGCTTGGACCTAGCGGGGGGAAACGAGCAGTACTTC.

The rearrangement uses TRBV14 and TRBJ1-6; no firm D call. This CDR3 has 14 amino acids. Germline CDR1 reads SGHDN; CDR2 reads FVKESK. Between the trimmed V and J ends, which lost 1 base and 9 bases, there was a span of 10 bases. The CDR3 sequence is CASSQGGFTSPLHF. CDR3 coding DNA: TGTGCCAGCAGCCAAGGCGGGTTCACTTCACCCCTCCACTTT.

Written as DNA, the CDR3 is TGTGCCTGGAGAGGACAGGGTGGTACTGAAGCTTTCTTT. Its protein is CAWRGQGGTEAFF. This rearrangement joins TRBV30 to TRBJ1-1; TRBD1 aligns across 8 bases. Germline lookup yields CDR1 GTSNPN and CDR2 SVGIG (reference sequence). Trimming took 3 bases from V and 5 from J; bases not matched to a gene: 5. The CDR3 is made up of 13 amino acids.

The chain employs TRBV6-5 and TRBJ2-5, with 7 bases identical to TRBD2. Germline V gene data show CDR1 as MNHEY and CDR2 as SVGAGI. V gave up 2 bases and J gave up 3 bases; unmatched junction bases: 3. This CDR3 spans 14 amino acids. The CDR3 spells CASSYGGGKETQYF. Here the CDR3 DNA reads TGTGCCAGCAGTTACGGGGGGGGGAAAGAGACCCAGTACTTC.

The J gene is TRBJ1-6, the V gene TRBV7-9; D is perhaps TRBD1 (6 bases). Germline CDR1 and CDR2: SEHNR and FQNEAQ (reference sequence). V was trimmed by 1 base and J by 10 bases, leaving 8 bases between them. The CDR3 loop spans 13 amino acids. The CDR3 is CASSLEGGSPLHF. The CDR3 nucleotides are TGTGCCAGCAGCTTAGAGGGGGGATCACCCCTCCACTTT.

The chain carries TRBV27 and TRBJ2-6, with D perhaps given as TRBD1 or TRBD2 (6 bases each). Deletions cut 7 bases from V and 0 bases from J, with 22 bases between. The CDR3 runs 19 residues. Germline V gene data show CDR1 as MNHEY and CDR2 as SMNVEV (reference sequence). CDR3 sequence reads: CASTLRGVSVASGANVLTF. CDR3 DNA: TGTGCCAGCACCCTAAGGGGGGTGTCCGTCGCCTCTGGGGCCAACGTCCTGACTTTC.

The V and J genes are TRBV11-3 and TRBJ2-2; 10 bases map to TRBD2. This CDR3 comprises 15 residues. The germline V gene encodes CDR1 SGHNT and CDR2 YENEEA. The junction had 2 bases not matched to a gene; V was cut back by 3 bases and J by 4 bases. The CDR3 nucleotides read TGTGCCAGCAGCTTTAGCGGGGGGACCACCGGGGAGCTGTTTTTT. Encoded protein: CASSFSGGTTGELFF.

Only a few counts were recorded for this clone. The J gene is TRBJ2-7, the V gene TRBV2; 8 positions match TRBD2. Unmatched junction bases numbered 1, after V lost 6 bases and J lost 0 bases. This CDR3 has 13 amino acids. Germline CDR1 and CDR2: SNHLY and FYNNEI. DNA for the CDR3: TGTGCCAGCAGCGGGGGGGCCTCCTACGAGCAGTACTTC. As protein: CASSGGASYEQYF.

V and J are TRBV25-1 and TRBJ1-3; the D gene is possibly TRBD1 (5 bases). The CDR3 length is 13 residues. V was clipped by 3 bases and J by 4 bases, with 7 bases between them. In germline, CDR1 is MGHDK, CDR2 SYGVNS. CDR3 protein: CASSEGGGNTIYF. The CDR3 coding sequence is TGTGCCAGCAGTGAGGGGGGGGGAAACACCATATATTTT.